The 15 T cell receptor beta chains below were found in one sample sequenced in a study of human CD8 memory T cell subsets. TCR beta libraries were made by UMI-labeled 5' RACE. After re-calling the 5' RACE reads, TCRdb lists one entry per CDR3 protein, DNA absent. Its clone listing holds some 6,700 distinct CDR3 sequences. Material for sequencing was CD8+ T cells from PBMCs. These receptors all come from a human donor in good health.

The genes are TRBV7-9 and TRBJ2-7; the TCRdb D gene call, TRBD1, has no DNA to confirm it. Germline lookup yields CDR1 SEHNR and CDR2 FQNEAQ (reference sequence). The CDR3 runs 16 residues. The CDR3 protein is CASSTTWGQEDYEQYF.

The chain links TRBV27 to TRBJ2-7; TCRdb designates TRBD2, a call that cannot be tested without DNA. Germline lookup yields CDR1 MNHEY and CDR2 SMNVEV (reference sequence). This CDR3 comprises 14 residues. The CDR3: CASSLSYSPYEQYF.

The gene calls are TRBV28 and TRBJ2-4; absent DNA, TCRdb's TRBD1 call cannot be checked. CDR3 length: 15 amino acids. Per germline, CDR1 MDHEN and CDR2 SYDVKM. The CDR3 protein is CASSLLAGGKDIQYF.

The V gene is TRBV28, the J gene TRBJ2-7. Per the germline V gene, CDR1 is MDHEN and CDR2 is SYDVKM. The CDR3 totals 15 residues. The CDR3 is CASSLVAESSYEQYF.

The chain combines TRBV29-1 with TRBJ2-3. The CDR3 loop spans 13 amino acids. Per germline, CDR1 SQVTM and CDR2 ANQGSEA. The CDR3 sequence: CSVVAGFTDTQYF.

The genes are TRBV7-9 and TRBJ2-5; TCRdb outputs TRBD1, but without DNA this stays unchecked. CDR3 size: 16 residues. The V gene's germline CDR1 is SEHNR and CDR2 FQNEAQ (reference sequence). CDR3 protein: CASSQTGTGAQETQYF. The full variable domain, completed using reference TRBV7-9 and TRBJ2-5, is DTGVSQNPRHKITKRGQNVTFRCDPISEHNRLYWYRQTLGQGPEFLTYFQNEAQLEKSRLLSDRFSAERPKGSFSTLEIQRTEQGDSAMYLCASSQTGTGAQETQYFGPGTRLLVL.

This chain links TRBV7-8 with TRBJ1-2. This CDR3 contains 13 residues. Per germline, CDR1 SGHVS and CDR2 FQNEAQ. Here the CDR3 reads CASSFRTGYGYTF.

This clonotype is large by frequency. The CDR3 region is CASSSQGYEQYF. The chain combines TRBV12-3 or TRBV12-4 with TRBJ2-7; TCRdb's D call of TRBD1 is untestable without DNA. This CDR3 comprises 12 residues.

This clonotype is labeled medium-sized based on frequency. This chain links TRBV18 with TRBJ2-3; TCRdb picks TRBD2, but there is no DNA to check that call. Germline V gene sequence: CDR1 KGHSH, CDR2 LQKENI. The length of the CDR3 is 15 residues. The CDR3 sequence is CASSPRERVTDTQYF.

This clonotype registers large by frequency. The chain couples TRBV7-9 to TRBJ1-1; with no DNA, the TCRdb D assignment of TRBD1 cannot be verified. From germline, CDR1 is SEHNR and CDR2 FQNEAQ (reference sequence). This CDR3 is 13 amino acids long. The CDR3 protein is CALTPGVRTEAFF.

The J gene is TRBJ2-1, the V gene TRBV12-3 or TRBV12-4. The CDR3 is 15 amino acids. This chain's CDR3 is CASSFSGYSYNEQFF.

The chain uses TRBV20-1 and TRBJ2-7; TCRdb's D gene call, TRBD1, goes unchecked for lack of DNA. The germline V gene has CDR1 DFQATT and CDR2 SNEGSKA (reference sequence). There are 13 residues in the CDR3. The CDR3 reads CSGAGDPSYEQYF.

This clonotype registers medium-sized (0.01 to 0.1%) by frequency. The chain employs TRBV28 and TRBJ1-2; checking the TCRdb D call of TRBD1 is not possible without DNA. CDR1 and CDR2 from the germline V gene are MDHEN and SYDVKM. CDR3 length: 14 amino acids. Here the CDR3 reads CASSLLGEGYGYTF.

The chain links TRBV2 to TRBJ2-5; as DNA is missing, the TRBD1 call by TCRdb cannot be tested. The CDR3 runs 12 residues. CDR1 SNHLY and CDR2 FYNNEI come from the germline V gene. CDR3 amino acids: CASGRGAETQYF.

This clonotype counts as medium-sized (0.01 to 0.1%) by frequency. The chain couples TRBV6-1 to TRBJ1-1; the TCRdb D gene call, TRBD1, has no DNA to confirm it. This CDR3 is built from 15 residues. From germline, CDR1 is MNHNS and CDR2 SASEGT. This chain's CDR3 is CASSEANQGANEAFF.